This TCR beta chain was captured by sequencing in a study of cytomegalovirus exposure and HLA in healthy donors. A word on this clone: The same CDR3 can be traced to other DNA sequences in this sample.

Germline loops: CDR1 SGHTA, CDR2 FQGNSA. This CDR3 has 14 amino acids. With 4 bases removed from V and 0 bases from J, the gap between germline ends came to 10 bases. The table came from immunoSEQ multiplex PCR; TCRdb's copy has only in-frame clones and leaves some out. Counted here are about 110,000 clones, approximately 90% occurring once; the ten biggest clones make up more than 1.4%. The chain joins TRBV7-2 to TRBJ2-7; D is unresolved. Specimen: PBMCs. The origin of this receptor is a woman in her 30s in good health and CMV-seropositive. In DNA form, the CDR3 reads TGTGCCAGCAGCTCCAGAACCAGCTCCTACGAGCAGTACTTC. It codes for CASSSRTSSYEQYF.